This is a list of T cell receptor beta chains from one sample in a study of T cells in Graves' hyperthyroidism and ophthalmopathy. TCRdb passed the multiplex PCR reads through MiXCR, listing each CDR3 protein once. This sample has hundreds of thousands of distinct CDR3 sequences, with approximately 25% found just once. Sequencing input: blood. The receptors were sampled from a man between 50 and 59 years old with Graves' hyperthyroidism. The CDR3 runs from the conserved cysteine through the conserved F or W. Each record gives: J gene, V gene, D gene, CDR3 length, clone size, CDR3 DNA, CDR3 protein. The D gene is left open where the match is weak. The listing skips clone size in some rows; elsewhere it reads once, few, many or a size class.

TRBJ1-3 TRBV6-1 NA 14 NA TGTGCCAGCACCCCATTTGGATCTGGAAACACCATATATTTT CASTPFGSGNTIYF
TRBJ2-1 TRBV5-1 NA 13 many TGCGCCAGCAGCTTGGCAGGGTGGGATGAGCAGTTCTTC CASSLAGWDEQFF
TRBJ2-4 TRBV2 TRBD1 13 few TGTGCCAGCGGGACAGGGGGCAAAAACATTCAGTACTTC CASGTGGKNIQYF
TRBJ2-5 TRBV7-3 NA 14 few TGTGCCAGCGCTTTGGGCGGGATAACAGAGACCCAGTACTTC CASALGGITETQYF
TRBJ2-4 TRBV5-4 NA 16 NA TGTGCCAGCAGCGGAACAGGGATTCTAGCCAAAAACATTCAGTACTTC CASSGTGILAKNIQYF
TRBJ2-4 TRBV27 TRBD2 14 NA TGTGCCAGCAGTTTACGCGGGAGTAAAAACATTCAGTACTTC CASSLRGSKNIQYF
TRBJ2-1 TRBV6-1 TRBD2 17 NA TGTGCCAGCAGTCCGGGAGTTGGCCTAGCGGGTGTAGATGAGCAGTTCTTC CASSPGVGLAGVDEQFF
TRBJ2-3 TRBV28 TRBD1 14 NA TGTGCCAGCACCCCGACAGGGAGCACAGATACGCAGTATTTT CASTPTGSTDTQYF
TRBJ2-5 TRBV7-9 NA 12 NA TGTGCCAGCAGCTCCTTGGGGCAGCTACAGTACTTC CASSSLGQLQYF
TRBJ1-1 TRBV12-3/TRBV12-4 NA 14 NA TGTGCCAGCAACCACGCGGACGGGAACACTGAAGCTTTCTTT CASNHADGNTEAFF
TRBJ2-5 TRBV18 NA 14 few TGTGCCAGCTCACCACCGTCGACAAAAGAGACCCAGTACTTC CASSPPSTKETQYF
TRBJ2-5 TRBV7-9 TRBD1 20 many TGTGCCAGCAGCAAAGACCCCCACCGGACAGGGCGTAACTCCCAAGAGACCCAGTACTTC CASSKDPHRTGRNSQETQYF
TRBJ1-5 TRBV2 TRBD1 16 few TGTGCCAGCAGTGAAGCGCGGCCAGGGGACAGGCAGCCCCAGCATTTT CASSEARPGDRQPQHF
TRBJ2-1 TRBV9 TRBD2 14 few TGTGCCAGCAGCTTGGTTCTTAGCGGGAGTATACAGTTCTTC CASSLVLSGSIQFF
TRBJ2-2 TRBV7-2 NA 15 NA TGTGCCAACAGCTCCCGGGGCACCTCAACCGGGGAGCTGTTTTTT CANSSRGTSTGELFF
TRBJ2-4 TRBV7-9 NA 16 few TGTGCCAGCAGCCCCGCTGGGGGACTGACCAAAAACATTCAGTACTTC CASSPAGGLTKNIQYF
TRBJ2-7 TRBV20-1 NA 14 NA TGCAGTGCTAGAGGACGGATTGTTCCATACGAGCAGTACTTC CSARGRIVPYEQYF